The entry below describes one TCR beta chain. Antigen: not known. This sample is part of a study of PD-1 blockade in mismatch repair-deficient tumors. Study-wide context: Patients had roughly twelve mismatch repair-deficient cancer types, all previously treated and progressing. Study-level results: Rapid post-treatment expansion, then contraction, generally preceding radiologic response, marked tumor-resident clones.

Sequencing used immunoSEQ multiplex PCR; TCRdb keeps in-frame clones, though not all of them. The sample holds some 120,000 clones, 86% seen once. The sequences come from peripheral blood, collected 44 weeks after starting pembrolizumab. The sequence was collected from an adult with mismatch repair-deficient cancer.

This CDR3 is CASSQRGRTEAFF. CDR3 DNA sequence: TGCGCCAGCAGCCAACGGGGACGCACTGAAGCTTTCTTT. This rearrangement joins TRBV4-3 to TRBJ1-1; D is perhaps TRBD1 (5 bases). Germline V CDR1 and CDR2: LGHNA, YSLEER. CDR3 length: 13 residues. V was pared by 2 bases and J by 4 bases, with 8 bases between.